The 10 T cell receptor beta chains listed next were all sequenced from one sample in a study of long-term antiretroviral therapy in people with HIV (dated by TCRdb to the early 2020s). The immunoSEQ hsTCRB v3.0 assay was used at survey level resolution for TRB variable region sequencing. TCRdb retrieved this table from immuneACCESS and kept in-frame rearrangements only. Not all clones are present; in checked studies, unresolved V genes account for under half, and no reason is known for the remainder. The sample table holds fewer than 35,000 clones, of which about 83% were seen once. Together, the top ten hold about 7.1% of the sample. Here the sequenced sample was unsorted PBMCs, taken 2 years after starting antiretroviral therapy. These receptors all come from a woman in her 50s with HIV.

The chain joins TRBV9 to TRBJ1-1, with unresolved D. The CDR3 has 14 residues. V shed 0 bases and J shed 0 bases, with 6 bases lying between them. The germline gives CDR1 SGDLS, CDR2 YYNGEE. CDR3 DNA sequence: TGTGCCAGCAGCGTAGATTGGATGAACACTGAAGCTTTCTTT. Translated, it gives CASSVDWMNTEAFF.

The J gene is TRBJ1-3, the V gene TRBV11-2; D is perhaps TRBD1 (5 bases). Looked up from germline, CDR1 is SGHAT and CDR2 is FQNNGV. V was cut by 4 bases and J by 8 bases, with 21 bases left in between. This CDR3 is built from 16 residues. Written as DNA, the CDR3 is TGTGCCAGCAGCTCCTCGCAGGGTGATGGGCGGGACACCATATATTTT. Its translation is CASSSSQGDGRDTIYF.

CDR3 residues: CASSYSTGGYQETQYF. As DNA, the CDR3 is TGTGCCAGCAGTTACTCGACAGGGGGCTATCAAGAGACCCAGTACTTC. The chain joins TRBV6-5 to TRBJ2-5; TRBD1 matches 10 bases. The CDR3 length is 16 residues. The V gene end was trimmed by 0 bases and the J gene end by 2 bases; junction bases not matched to a gene: 3. Germline V gene sequence: CDR1 MNHEY, CDR2 SVGAGI.

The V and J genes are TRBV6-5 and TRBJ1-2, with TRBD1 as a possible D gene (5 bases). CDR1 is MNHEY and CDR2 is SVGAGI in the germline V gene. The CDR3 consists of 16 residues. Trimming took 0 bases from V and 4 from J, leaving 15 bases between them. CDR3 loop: CASSYSAIGGGYGYTF. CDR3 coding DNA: TGTGCCAGCAGTTACTCGGCCATCGGGGGTGGCTATGGCTACACCTTC.

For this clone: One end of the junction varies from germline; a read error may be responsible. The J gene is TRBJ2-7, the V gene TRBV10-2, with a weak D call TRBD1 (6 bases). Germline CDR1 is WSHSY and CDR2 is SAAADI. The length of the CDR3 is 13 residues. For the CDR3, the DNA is TGCGCCAGCAGTGAGTCGCACAGGGCGTCTACTGACTTC. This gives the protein CASSESHRASTDF.

Here the CDR3 reads CASSPDRSGTIYF. Written as DNA, the CDR3 is TGTGCCAGCTCACCCGACAGGTCGGGCACCATATATTTT. V is TRBV18 and J is TRBJ1-3; the D gene is possibly TRBD1 (6 bases). V was trimmed by 3 bases and J by 9 bases, leaving 12 bases between them. Germline CDR1 and CDR2: KGHSH and LQKENI. There are 13 residues in the CDR3.

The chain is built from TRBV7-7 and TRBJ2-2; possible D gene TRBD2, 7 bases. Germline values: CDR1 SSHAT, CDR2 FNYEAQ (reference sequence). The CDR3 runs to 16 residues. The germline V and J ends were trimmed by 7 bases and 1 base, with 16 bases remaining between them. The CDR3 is CASTARGDMNTGELFF. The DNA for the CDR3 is TGTGCCAGCACCGCCCGGGGGGACATGAACACCGGGGAGCTGTTTTTT.

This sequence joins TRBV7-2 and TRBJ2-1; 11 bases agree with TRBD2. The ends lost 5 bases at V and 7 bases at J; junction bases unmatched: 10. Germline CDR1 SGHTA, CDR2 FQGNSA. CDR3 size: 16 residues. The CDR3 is CASSKAGSGGANEQFF. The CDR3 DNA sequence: TGTGCCAGCAGCAAAGCAGGTAGCGGGGGGGCTAATGAGCAGTTCTTC.

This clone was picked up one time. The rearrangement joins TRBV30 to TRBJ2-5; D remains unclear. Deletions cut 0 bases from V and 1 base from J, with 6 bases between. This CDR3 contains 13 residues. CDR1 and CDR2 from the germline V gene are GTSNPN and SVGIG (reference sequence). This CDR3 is CAWSVIAQETQYF. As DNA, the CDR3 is TGTGCCTGGAGTGTTATAGCCCAAGAGACCCAGTACTTC.

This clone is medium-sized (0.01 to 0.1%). Written as DNA, the CDR3 is TGTGCCAGCAGCCAACTTGACAGGGGAAGCGATGGCTACACCTTC. This gives the protein CASSQLDRGSDGYTF. The chain has TRBV14 and TRBJ1-2, with TRBD1 identical over 8 bases. In germline, CDR1 is SGHDN, CDR2 FVKESK. Trimming took 2 bases from V and 6 from J; bases not matched to a gene: 8. The CDR3 loop spans 15 amino acids.